This T cell receptor (beta chain) was profiled in a study of blood T cell repertoires in COVID-19 (dated by TCRdb to the early 2020s). For context, the study as a whole: Collaborator samples came from the United States, Italy and Spain and covered acute and convalescent phases of COVID-19. The prospective study material was composed of cDNA or gDNA derived from T cells, B-cell-depleted T cells, or PBMCs. The samples were drawn from the first 160 participants of the ongoing ImmuneRACE study and from over 950 subjects provided by 6 global collaborators. The dataset comprised deeply sampled blood TCRbeta repertoires from subjects exposed to, actively infected with, or recovered from COVID-19. A de-identified subject ID, COVID-19 status, age in years and sex were almost always included in the sample metadata. Where available, HLA class I and class II types were taken from metadata supplied by the sample provider and were not determined by assay-based typing. The repertoires were made available in a free public database intended to serve as a resource for research on the immune response to SARS-CoV-2.

A remark on this clone: Its binding antigen is unknown. No base quality values were provided; no much bigger clone lies one nucleotide off.

Participants in the prospective study were aged about 18 to 100 years, lived in more than 20 United States geographic areas, and enrolled through a virtual design. In the prospective study, cohorts were assigned on the basis of participant-reported clinical history obtained from a screening survey and a study questionnaire. For ImmuneRACE Cohort 3, a participant was defined as recovered based on two consecutive negative NP/OP PCR tests, clearance by a healthcare professional, or resolution of symptoms. In the prospective study, whole blood, serum and a nasopharyngeal or oropharyngeal swab were collected from each participant by mobile phlebotomists. Over a roughly two-month period, participants in the prospective study had the option of providing additional blood draws and questionnaires. Prospective study blood samples were shipped either frozen or at room temperature before DNA extraction. The immunoSEQ Assay, a bias-controlled multiplex PCR, was used to amplify TCRbeta CDR3 regions from genomic DNA. The original pipeline was this. The number of nucleated cells in each sample was estimated from the amplification of reference gene primers within the assay. Sequence reads were collapsed and filtered to measure the absolute abundance of every unique TCRbeta CDR3 rearrangement. Productive Simpson clonality was computed per sample as the square root of Simpson's diversity index over productive rearrangements. TCRdb stores this immuneACCESS table with in-frame sequences only. Part of the clones is absent; in the studies checked, under half of the shortfall reflects unresolved V genes, and no reason is known for the rest. V, J and clone size are taken as reported in that table, and D and trimming were inferred from the DNA itself. The sample includes about 270,000 clones, with about 89% observed a single time. About 2.7% of the sample comes from the top ten.

The paper as a whole reports these results and caveats: How much clinical and demographic metadata was included differed by source and by participant, and the metadata was provided uncurated.

At the junction V is shortened by 4 bases and J by 2 bases, with 13 bases in between. Including cysteine and phenylalanine, the CDR3 has 14 amino acids. Just CDR3 DNA is preserved here, 42 bases in frame from base 1. CDR1 SGDLS and CDR2 YYNGEE are derived from the germline V gene. Sequenced: PBMCs or T cells enriched from blood (not recorded which). Recombination connected TRBV9 to TRBJ2-7; TRBD1 could be the D gene, as 6 bases match. The TCR sequence derives from a woman aged 18-29 years who had recovered from COVID-19. The DNA is TGTGCCAGCAGCTCCCGGGACAAGGCCTACGAGCAGTACTTC. Translated, it gives CASSSRDKAYEQYF.